Following are 26 T cell receptor beta chains from one sample sequenced in a study of blood T cell repertoires in COVID-19 (dated by TCRdb to between 2020 and 2021). Library preparation employed the immunoSEQ multiplex PCR assay. As stored in TCRdb, this immuneACCESS dataset retains in-frame rearrangements with V and J assigned. A fraction of the clones does not appear; measured against another copy, unresolved V genes explain less than half of the discrepancy, and the remainder lacks a known reason. This sample lists just under 150,000 clones; more than 75% were detected once. The top ten hold roughly 37% of the sample. The material sequenced was peripheral blood. All receptors derive from a man aged 50 to 60 who had recovered from COVID-19.

The chain carries TRBV20-1 and TRBJ2-3; unclear D gene. V was shortened by 3 bases and J by 5 bases, with 6 bases between the two germline ends. Germline lookup yields CDR1 DFQATT and CDR2 SNEGSKA (reference sequence). The CDR3 runs to 11 residues. CDR3 region: CSARRGDTQYF. The DNA of the CDR3 is TGCAGTGCTAGGCGAGGAGATACGCAGTATTTT.

Regarding this clone: The identical CDR3 is also encoded by other nucleotide sequences in the sample. J is TRBJ1-1 and V is TRBV19; D might be TRBD1 (5 bases). Per the germline V gene, CDR1 is LNHDA and CDR2 is SQIVND (reference sequence). The CDR3 runs to 13 residues. V dropped 4 bases and J dropped 3 bases, with 9 bases sitting between them. The CDR3 DNA reads as TGTGCCAGTAGTACCACGGGGGACACTGAAGCTTTCTTT. Protein product: CASSTTGDTEAFF.

The rearrangement links TRBV7-2 to TRBJ2-2; D gene uncertain. The CDR3 has 14 residues. Germline V CDR1 and CDR2: SGHTA, FQGNSA. With 2 bases removed from V and 1 base from J, the gap between germline ends came to 5 bases. CDR3 protein: CASSLYRNTGELFF. CDR3 bases: TGTGCCAGCAGCTTATACAGGAACACCGGGGAGCTGTTTTTT.

This clone appeared a few times. The J gene is TRBJ1-2, the V gene TRBV7-9; D remains ambiguous. The CDR3 has 13 amino acids. Germline CDR1 reads SEHNR; CDR2 reads FQNEAQ (reference sequence). Trimming left V 1 base short and J 4 bases short, with 7 bases between. The CDR3 sequence is CASSLDGPYGYTF. In DNA, the CDR3 is TGTGCCAGCAGCTTAGACGGTCCCTATGGCTACACCTTC.

This sequence joins TRBV7-8 and TRBJ2-7; 10 bases are shared with TRBD2. Germline V lookup: CDR1 SGHVS, CDR2 FQNEAQ. J gave up 2 bases and V 5 bases, and 6 bases lay outside the gene matches. The CDR3 contains 15 residues. In DNA form, the CDR3 reads TGTGCCAGCAGCCCTCGACTAGCGGGTACCTACGAGCAGTACTTC. Its protein is CASSPRLAGTYEQYF. Full variable domain (missing parts from reference TRBV7-8 and TRBJ2-7): GAGVSQSPRYKVAKRGQDVALRCDPISGHVSLFWYQQALGQGPEFLTYFQNEAQLDKSGLPSDRFFAERPEGSVSTLKIQRTQQEDSAVYLCASSPRLAGTYEQYFGPGTRLTVT.

The rearrangement links TRBV5-5 to TRBJ2-1; TRBD2 matches at 15 bases. The ends lost 4 bases at V and 3 bases at J; junction bases unmatched: 11. The CDR3 totals 19 residues. CDR1 and CDR2 from the germline V gene are SGHKS and YYEKEE (reference sequence). The CDR3 protein is CASSVEGTSGGRVYNEQFF. CDR3 nucleotides: TGTGCCAGCAGCGTGGAGGGGACTAGCGGGGGGCGTGTCTACAATGAGCAGTTCTTC. Together with reference TRBV5-5 and TRBJ2-1, the CDR3 gives the full variable domain: DAGVTQSPTHLIKTRGQQVTLRCSPISGHKSVSWYQQVLGQGPQFIFQYYEKEERGRGNFPDRFSARQFPNYSSELNVNALLLGDSALYLCASSVEGTSGGRVYNEQFFGPGTRLTVL.

The CDR3 DNA follows: TGCGCCAGCAGCCAAGATCGTCCTTACCCGGGAGTCTTCTACGAGCAGTACTTC. This encodes CASSQDRPYPGVFYEQYF. This chain links TRBV4-3 with TRBJ2-7; D is possibly TRBD2 (6 bases). V lost 0 bases to trimming and J lost 3 bases, with 21 bases between them. The CDR3 runs to 18 residues. Germline assignment: CDR1 LGHNA and CDR2 YSLEER.

This rearrangement joins TRBV6-2 or TRBV6-3 to TRBJ2-7; TRBD2 is a possible D gene (6 bases). V dropped 2 bases and J dropped 8 bases, with 13 bases sitting between them. In germline, CDR1 is MNHEY, CDR2 SVGEGT. The CDR3 length is 13 residues. The CDR3 spells CASSYAGTDQQYF. In DNA, the CDR3 is TGTGCCAGCAGTTACGCGGGGACGGACCAGCAGTACTTC.

The V gene is TRBV6-5, the J gene TRBJ2-7; D possibly corresponds to TRBD2 (5 bases). The V gene's germline CDR1 is MNHEY and CDR2 SVGAGI. The length of the CDR3 is 14 residues. V was clipped by 6 bases and J by 4 bases, with 16 bases between them. CDR3: CASSPSGVEYEQYF. CDR3 sequence (DNA): TGTGCCAGCAGCCCGTCCGGGGTCGAGTACGAGCAGTACTTC.

For the CDR3, the DNA is TGTGCCAGTAGCCCCCTGGGGCAGCCGTTGGATGGCTACACCTTC. It translates to CASSPLGQPLDGYTF. The genes are TRBV19 and TRBJ1-2; weak D call: TRBD1 (5 bases). Trimming took 6 bases from V and 6 from J, leaving 20 bases between them. CDR1 is LNHDA, CDR2 SQIVND, per germline (reference sequence). CDR3 length equals 15 residues.

V is TRBV10-2 and J is TRBJ2-1; 10 bases fit TRBD1. Germline V gene lookup returns CDR1 WSHSY and CDR2 SAAADI. Trimming took 7 bases from V and 7 from J; bases not matched to a gene: 7. The CDR3 extends over 14 amino acids. In DNA form, the CDR3 reads TGCGCCAGCAAAGGGGAGGACAGGGGGAATGAGCAGTTCTTC. It encodes CASKGEDRGNEQFF.

J is TRBJ1-2 and V is TRBV9, with a weak D call TRBD1 (5 bases). V lost 3 bases and J lost 4, with 19 bases in between. Germline V lookup: CDR1 SGDLS, CDR2 YYNGEE. The CDR3 loop spans 16 amino acids. The CDR3 coding sequence is TGTGCCAGCAGCGCGGCGTCATCAGGGTTCATCTATGGCTACACCTTC. It yields the protein CASSAASSGFIYGYTF. Based on the CDR3 plus reference TRBV9 and TRBJ1-2, the full variable domain is DSGVTQTPKHLITATGQRVTLRCSPRSGDLSVYWYQQSLDQGLQFLIQYYNGEERAKGNILERFSAQQFPDLHSELNLSSLELGDSALYFCASSAASSGFIYGYTFGSGTRLTVV.

With respect to this clone: This same CDR3 is encoded by further DNA sequences in the sample. The rearrangement joins TRBV7-2 to TRBJ1-2; weak D call: TRBD1 (6 bases). Germline V gives CDR1 SGHTA, CDR2 FQGNSA. This CDR3 is 13 amino acids long. Trimming shortened V by 1 base and J by 5 bases, and 8 bases separated the two germline ends. Written as DNA, the CDR3 is TGTGCCAGCAGCTTAGAGGGGGTGTATGGCTACACCTTC. This translates into CASSLEGVYGYTF.

V and J are TRBV6-5 and TRBJ1-5, with D unresolved. Trimming pared 0 bases from V and 0 bases from J, leaving 9 bases between. This CDR3 spans 16 amino acids. Germline CDR1 MNHEY, CDR2 SVGAGI. DNA for the CDR3: TGTGCCAGCAGTTACTCGAGGCATCCTAGCAATCAGCCCCAGCATTTT. It translates to CASSYSRHPSNQPQHF.

The CDR3: CASSHLGLAGAETQYF. CDR3 DNA: TGTGCCAGCAGCCATTTGGGACTAGCTGGGGCAGAGACCCAGTACTTC. The chain is built from TRBV3-1 (or the pseudogene TRBV3-2) and TRBJ2-5; 9 bases fit TRBD2. The CDR3 totals 16 residues. Germline V gene lookup returns CDR1 LGHDT and CDR2 YNNKEL (reference sequence). J was trimmed by 4 bases and V by 3 bases; bases with no gene match: 9.

The V call is TRBV4-3, the J call TRBJ1-1; D is perhaps TRBD1 (5 bases). Trimming stripped 0 bases from V and 1 base from J, with 9 bases between. Germline-derived CDR1 and CDR2 are LGHNA and YSLEER. CDR3 size: 15 residues. This chain's CDR3 is CASSQEAQGNTEAFF. As DNA, the CDR3 is TGCGCCAGCAGCCAAGAAGCTCAGGGGAACACTGAAGCTTTCTTT.

This chain joins TRBV6-1 and TRBJ1-2; weak D call: TRBD1 (5 bases). Germline V gives CDR1 MNHNS, CDR2 SASEGT. The CDR3 is 17 residues long. V lost 3 bases and J 1 base, leaving 18 bases between the germline ends. Here the CDR3 DNA reads TGTGCCAGCAGTGACCATCGTCTGACAGTCTATAACTATGGCTACACCTTC. Amino acids: CASSDHRLTVYNYGYTF.

The CDR3 sequence is CASRIQGLGEQYF. CDR3 DNA: TGTGCCAGCAGAATACAGGGTTTGGGGGAGCAGTACTTC. The chain recombines TRBV2 with TRBJ2-7, with D perhaps TRBD1 (6 bases). The V end was cut by 6 bases, the J end by 7 bases, with 16 bases between. Germline V CDR1 and CDR2: SNHLY, FYNNEI. The CDR3 is made up of 13 amino acids.

The CDR3 DNA is TGTGCCAGCAGTTTAGGGAGGGGGGCCACATCGGATGAGCAGTTCTTC. This sequence encodes CASSLGRGATSDEQFF. The chain recombines TRBV27 with TRBJ2-1; the D gene is possibly TRBD2 (7 bases). The V gene lost 2 bases and the J gene lost 8 bases, with 19 bases spanning the gap. This CDR3 is 16 amino acids long. Germline V gene lookup returns CDR1 MNHEY and CDR2 SMNVEV (reference sequence).

This CDR3 is CASSQSGQSDGYTF. CDR3 coding DNA: TGTGCCAGCAGCCAATCGGGACAGTCAGATGGCTACACCTTC. The J gene is TRBJ1-2, the V gene TRBV16, with 7 nucleotides matching TRBD1. J was trimmed by 6 bases and V by 0 bases; bases with no gene match: 4. Germline-derived CDR1 and CDR2 are KGHSY and FQNENV. The length of the CDR3 is 14 residues.

The chain employs TRBV11-2 and TRBJ2-1; 11 bases map to TRBD2. Trimming at V came to 5 bases and at J to 2 bases, leaving 2 bases not matched to a gene. From germline, CDR1 is SGHAT and CDR2 FQNNGV. The CDR3 runs to 15 residues. CDR3 in amino acids: CASSRLAGTYNEQFF. The CDR3 DNA reads as TGTGCCAGCAGCCGACTAGCGGGGACCTACAATGAGCAGTTCTTC.

The J gene is TRBJ1-1, the V gene TRBV12-5, with 8 bases identical to TRBD1. Germline V gene data show CDR1 as LGHNT and CDR2 as FRNRAP. The CDR3 length is 13 residues. With V trimmed by 7 bases and J by 6 bases, 7 bases remained unmatched. CDR3 residues: CASAGQGTSEAFF. In DNA form, the CDR3 reads TGTGCTAGTGCAGGACAGGGTACATCTGAAGCTTTCTTT. Drawing the rest from reference TRBV12-5 and TRBJ1-1, the complete variable domain is DARVTQTPRHKVTEMGQEVTMRCQPILGHNTVFWYRQTMMQGLELLAYFRNRAPLDDSGMPKDRFSAEMPDATLATLKIQPSEPRDSAVYFCASAGQGTSEAFFGQGTRLTVV.

This rearrangement joins TRBV6-5 to TRBJ1-5, with D hard to call. Trimming cost V 6 bases and J 4 bases, with 16 bases left between them. The CDR3 contains 15 residues. Germline V CDR1 and CDR2: MNHEY, SVGAGI. This chain's CDR3 is CASRFLTSSNQPQHF. The CDR3 DNA follows: TGTGCCAGCAGATTCCTGACGTCTAGTAATCAGCCCCAGCATTTT.

This chain connects TRBV4-3 to TRBJ2-2; D is perhaps TRBD2 (6 bases). V was pared by 1 base and J by 6 bases, with 18 bases between. This CDR3 has 17 residues. Germline loops: CDR1 LGHNA, CDR2 YSLEER. The CDR3 bases are TGCGCCAGCAGCCAAGCGGGGGTACGTCGAACAGCCGGGGAGCTGTTTTTT. It translates to CASSQAGVRRTAGELFF.

The V call is TRBV30, the J call TRBJ2-5, with 7 bases fitting TRBD1. Trimming at V came to 3 bases and at J to 2 bases, leaving 6 bases not matched to a gene. CDR3 length: 14 residues. Germline V CDR1 and CDR2: GTSNPN, SVGIG (reference sequence). In DNA, the CDR3 is TGTGCCTGGAGCCTCGACAGGGTACAAGAGACCCAGTACTTC. Amino acids: CAWSLDRVQETQYF.

The V call is TRBV6-5, the J call TRBJ1-5; 9 bases fit TRBD1. This CDR3 is 14 amino acids long. Germline trimming cut 6 bases from V and 6 bases from J; bases unmatched to any gene: 6. CDR1 MNHEY and CDR2 SVGAGI come from the germline V gene. The CDR3 is CASRGQGGTQPQHF. The CDR3 DNA is TGTGCCAGCAGGGGACAGGGTGGTACTCAGCCCCAGCATTTT.